This T cell receptor beta chain was sequenced during a study of shared clonotypes between healthy human individuals. Findings of the study overall: Clonotype sharing among donors was thought likely to change with sequencing depth. Researchers found naive subsets generally carried larger estimated richness than memory subsets.

Generated by immunoSEQ multiplex PCR, the TCRdb table keeps only in-frame clones and is missing some. The table records some 2,100,000 clones, approximately 94% of them present only once. Concerning this clone itself: Antigen specificity is unknown.

The CDR3 runs 12 residues. Between the trimmed V and J ends, which lost 8 bases and 1 base, there was a span of 8 bases. Germline V gene data show CDR1 as SNHLY and CDR2 as FYNNEI. Sequencing used naive CD4+ T cells sorted from blood. Subset in this sample: CD45RA+ positively selected. This receptor was identified in a man between 18 and 29 years old in good health. The J gene is TRBJ1-1, the V gene TRBV2; D call uncertain. The CDR3 bases are TGTGCCAGCCGATTGAGGAACACTGAAGCTTTCTTT. It is translated as CASRLRNTEAFF.